The present TCR beta chain was sequenced within a study of cytomegalovirus exposure and HLA in healthy donors. The CDR3 totals 12 residues. Germline V CDR1 and CDR2: ENHRY, SYGVKD. V was clipped by 6 bases and J by 2 bases, with 7 bases between them. This clone was counted once. Researchers ran the PCR with 60 Vbeta and 13 Jbeta primers. The table came from immunoSEQ multiplex PCR; TCRdb's copy has only in-frame clones and leaves some out. Here the sample spans around 170,000 clones, roughly 80% being singletons. The source is a man aged 50 or older in good health and CMV-seronegative. The rearrangement links TRBV10-3 to TRBJ2-5; D gene unclear. Sequences were obtained from PBMCs. CDR3 nucleotides: TGTGCCATCAGCAGTACACAAGAGACCCAGTACTTC. It is translated as CAISSTQETQYF.